The next 9 T cell receptor beta chains were all read from a single sample in a study of blood T cell repertoires in COVID-19 (dated by TCRdb to 2020 to 2022). Library preparation used the immunoSEQ multiplex PCR assay. The source is immuneACCESS, and TCRdb retained only in-frame sequences with V and J called. Part of the clones is not carried over; for the studies checked, unresolved V genes explain less than half of this, and the remainder is unexplained. A total of around 250,000 clones appear in this sample, more than 65% of them only once. Roughly 3.1% of the sample comes from the top ten. Sample: peripheral blood. All receptors derive from a woman aged 18-30 years with acute or convalescent COVID-19.

This chain links TRBV2 with TRBJ1-5; TRBD1 agrees at 8 bases. This CDR3 has 14 amino acids. Germline CDR1 and CDR2: SNHLY and FYNNEI. V was clipped by 7 bases and J by 0 bases; unmatched bases: 2. The CDR3 nucleotides are TGTGCCAGCATTGGACAGGGTAGCAATCAGCCCCAGCATTTT. Its translation: CASIGQGSNQPQHF.

The chain has TRBV19 and TRBJ1-2; 11 nucleotides match TRBD1. Germline CDR1 and CDR2: LNHDA and SQIVND (reference sequence). J was trimmed by 13 bases and V by 0 bases; bases with no gene match: 7. The CDR3 sequence is 14 residues long. CDR3 loop: CASSIDSGTGGLTF. The DNA for the CDR3 is TGTGCCAGTAGTATAGATTCCGGGACAGGGGGTCTCACCTTC.

The CDR3 loop is CASSDPSGRQTYEQYF. In nucleotides, the CDR3 is TGTGCCAGCAGTGATCCTAGCGGGAGGCAAACCTACGAGCAGTACTTC. The chain joins TRBV6-2 or TRBV6-3 to TRBJ2-7; 11 bases map to TRBD2. The CDR3 is made up of 16 amino acids. V was pared by 5 bases and J by 2 bases, with 8 bases of the junction left unmatched. In germline, CDR1 is MNHEY, CDR2 SVGEGT.

The rearrangement uses TRBV11-3 and TRBJ2-1, with D possibly being TRBD2 (6 bases). The CDR3 runs 14 residues. Germline V gene lookup returns CDR1 SGHNT and CDR2 YENEEA. V lost 1 base to trimming and J lost 7 bases, with 11 bases between them. CDR3 residues: CASSLVAGRNEQFF. CDR3 sequence (DNA): TGTGCCAGCAGCTTAGTCGCAGGGAGGAATGAGCAGTTCTTC.

J is TRBJ2-7 and V is TRBV21-1; the D call in the table, TRBD1, was not verified against the DNA. TRBV21-1 is flagged as a pseudogene. The CDR3 contains 16 residues. The chain's CDR3 is CASSTEDRGAPYEQYF. For the CDR3, the DNA is TGTGCCAGCAGCACGGAGGACAGGGGGGCTCCCTACGAGCAGTACTTC.

This clone has just one count. The V call is TRBV19, the J call TRBJ2-1; 10 nucleotides agree with TRBD2. This CDR3 is 17 amino acids long. V lost 2 bases to trimming and J lost 0 bases; unmatched junction nucleotides: 4. Germline V gene data show CDR1 as LNHDA and CDR2 as SQIVND (reference sequence). This chain's CDR3 is CASSIRTSGTSYNEQFF. CDR3 in DNA: TGTGCCAGTAGTATAAGGACTAGCGGAACCTCCTACAATGAGCAGTTCTTC.

This chain uses TRBV3-1 (or the pseudogene TRBV3-2) with TRBJ1-4; 9 positions agree with TRBD1. The CDR3 extends over 15 amino acids. J gave up 7 bases and V 0 bases, and 3 bases lay outside the gene matches. The V gene's germline CDR1 is LGHDT and CDR2 YNNKEL (reference sequence). The chain's CDR3 is CASSQDVDRGEKLFF. CDR3 coding DNA: TGTGCCAGCAGCCAAGATGTGGACAGGGGTGAAAAACTGTTTTTT.

This clone has a single count. The CDR3 region is CASSWGDGTEAFF. DNA of the CDR3: TGTGCCAGCAGTTGGGGGGACGGCACTGAAGCTTTCTTT. The chain joins TRBV7-9 to TRBJ1-1; tentatively, D is TRBD1 (5 bases). CDR3 size: 13 residues. The germline gives CDR1 SEHNR, CDR2 FQNEAQ (reference sequence). V dropped 6 bases and J dropped 4 bases, with 12 bases sitting between them.

The V call is TRBV18, the J call TRBJ2-5, with D possibly being TRBD2 (6 bases). V dropped 6 bases and J dropped 0 bases, with 8 bases sitting between them. The CDR3 is 13 amino acids. CDR1 and CDR2 (germline): KGHSH, LQKENI. The CDR3 coding sequence is TGTGCCAGCTCGGAGGGACACCAAGAGACCCAGTACTTC. Protein: CASSEGHQETQYF.